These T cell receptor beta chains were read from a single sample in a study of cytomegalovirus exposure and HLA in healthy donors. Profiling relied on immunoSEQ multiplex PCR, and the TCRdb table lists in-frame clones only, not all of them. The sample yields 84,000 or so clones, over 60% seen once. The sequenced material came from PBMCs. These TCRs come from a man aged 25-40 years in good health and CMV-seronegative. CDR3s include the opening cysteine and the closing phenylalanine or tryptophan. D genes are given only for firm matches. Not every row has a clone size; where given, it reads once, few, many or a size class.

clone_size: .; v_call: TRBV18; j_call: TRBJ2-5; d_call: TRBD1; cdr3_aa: CASSPNRQGEQYF; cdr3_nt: TGTGCCAGCTCACCAAATCGACAGGGGGAGCAGTACTTC
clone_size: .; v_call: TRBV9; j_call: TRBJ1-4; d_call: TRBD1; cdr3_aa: CASSETGLNEKLFF; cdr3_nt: TGTGCCAGCAGCGAGACAGGGTTGAATGAAAAACTGTTTTTT
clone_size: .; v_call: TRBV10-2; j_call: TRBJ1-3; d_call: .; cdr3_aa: CASSESYSPLRGNTIYF; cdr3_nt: TGCGCCAGCAGTGAGTCGTACAGTCCCCTTCGGGGAAACACCATATATTTT
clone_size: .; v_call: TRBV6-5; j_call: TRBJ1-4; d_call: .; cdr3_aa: CASSPRRATNEKLFF; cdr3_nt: TGTGCCAGCAGTCCTCGTCGAGCAACTAATGAAAAACTGTTTTTT
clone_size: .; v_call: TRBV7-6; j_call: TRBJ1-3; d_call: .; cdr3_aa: CASSSKGLDTIYF; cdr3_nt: TGTGCCAGCAGCTCCAAGGGGTTGGACACCATATATTTT
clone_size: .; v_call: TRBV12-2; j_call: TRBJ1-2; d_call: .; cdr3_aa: CASRLGVGEDGYTF; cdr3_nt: TGTGCAAGTCGCTTAGGGGTGGGTGAGGATGGCTACACCTTC
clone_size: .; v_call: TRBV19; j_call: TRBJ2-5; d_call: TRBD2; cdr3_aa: CASTKSGSEVETQYF; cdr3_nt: TGTGCCAGTACCAAAAGCGGGAGTGAAGTAGAGACCCAGTACTTC
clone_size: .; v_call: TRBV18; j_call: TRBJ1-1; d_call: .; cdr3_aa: CASSPHGRGEAFF; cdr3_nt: TGTGCCAGCTCACCACACGGACGGGGAGAAGCTTTCTTT
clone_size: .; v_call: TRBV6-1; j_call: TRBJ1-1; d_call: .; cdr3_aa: CASSNRWENTEAFF; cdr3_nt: TGTGCCAGCAGTAACAGGTGGGAGAACACTGAAGCTTTCTTT
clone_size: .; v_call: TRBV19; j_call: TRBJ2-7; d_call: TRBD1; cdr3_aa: CASSIVQTGGNEQYF; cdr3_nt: TGTGCCAGTAGTATTGTACAGACAGGGGGGAACGAGCAGTACTTC
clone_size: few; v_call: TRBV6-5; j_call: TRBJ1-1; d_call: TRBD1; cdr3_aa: CASSLRTGGNTEAFF; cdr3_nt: TGTGCCAGCAGTTTACGGACAGGGGGAAACACTGAAGCTTTCTTT
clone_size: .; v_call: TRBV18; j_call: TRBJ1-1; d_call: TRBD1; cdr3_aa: CASSPGGAEDTEAFF; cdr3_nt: TGTGCCAGCTCCCCAGGGGGGGCGGAAGACACTGAAGCTTTCTTT
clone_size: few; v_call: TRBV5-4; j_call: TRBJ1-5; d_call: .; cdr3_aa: CASSLTGSNQPQHF; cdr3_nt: TGTGCCAGCAGCTTGACAGGTAGCAATCAGCCCCAGCATTTT
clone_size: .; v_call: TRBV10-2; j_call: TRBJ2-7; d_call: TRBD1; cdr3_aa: CASSRTGTGVHEQYF; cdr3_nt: TGCGCCAGCTCTCGAACCGGGACAGGGGTCCACGAGCAGTACTTC
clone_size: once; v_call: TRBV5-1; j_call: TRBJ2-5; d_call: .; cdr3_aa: CASSSYLQETQYF; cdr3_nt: TGCGCCAGCAGCTCCTACCTCCAAGAGACCCAGTACTTC
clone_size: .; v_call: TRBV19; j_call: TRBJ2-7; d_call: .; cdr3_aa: CASSSRLARGNYEQYF; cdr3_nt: TGTGCCAGTAGTTCCCGCCTCGCCAGGGGAAACTACGAGCAGTACTTC
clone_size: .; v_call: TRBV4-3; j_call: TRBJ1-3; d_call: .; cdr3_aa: CASSQQGAGSGNTIYF; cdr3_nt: TGCGCCAGCAGCCAACAGGGAGCGGGCTCTGGAAACACCATATATTTT
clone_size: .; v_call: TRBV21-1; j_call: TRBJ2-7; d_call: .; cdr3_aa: CASSKDGRDRVSCGQYF; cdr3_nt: TGTGCCAGCAGCAAAGATGGCCGGGACAGGGTTAGCTGTGGGCAGTACTTC
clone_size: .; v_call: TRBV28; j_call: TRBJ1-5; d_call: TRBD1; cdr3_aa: CASNDRAGQPQHF; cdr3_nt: TGTGCCAGCAACGACAGGGCTGGCCAGCCCCAGCATTTT
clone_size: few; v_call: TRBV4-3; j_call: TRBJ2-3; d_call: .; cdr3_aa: CASSGRTTGRGTDTQYF; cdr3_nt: TGCGCCAGCAGCGGACGTACGACAGGCCGAGGCACAGATACGCAGTATTTT
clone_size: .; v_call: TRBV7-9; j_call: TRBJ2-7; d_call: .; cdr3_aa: CASTDSRGPYEQYF; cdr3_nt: TGTGCCAGCACCGACTCTAGGGGTCCCTACGAGCAGTACTTC
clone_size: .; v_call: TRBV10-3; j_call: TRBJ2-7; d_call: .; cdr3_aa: CAISDQARQARPYEQYF; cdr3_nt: TGTGCCATCAGTGACCAGGCGCGACAGGCCCGGCCATACGAGCAGTACTTC
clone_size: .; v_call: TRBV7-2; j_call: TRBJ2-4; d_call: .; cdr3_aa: CASSLGGRPNIQYF; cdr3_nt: TGTGCCAGCAGCTTAGGTGGGAGACCCAACATTCAGTACTTC
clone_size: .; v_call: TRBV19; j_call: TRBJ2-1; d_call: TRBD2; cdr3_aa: CASSIGLAGGNEQFF; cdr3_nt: TGTGCCAGTAGTATCGGTCTAGCGGGGGGGAATGAGCAGTTCTTC
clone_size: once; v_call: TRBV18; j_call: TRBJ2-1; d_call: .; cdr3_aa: CASSLQAEQFF; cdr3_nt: TGTGCCAGCTCACTACAAGCGGAGCAGTTCTTC
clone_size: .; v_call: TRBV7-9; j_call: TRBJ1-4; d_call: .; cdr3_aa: CASSFSSGGEKLFF; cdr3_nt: TGTGCCAGCAGCTTTTCCTCCGGGGGTGAAAAACTGTTTTTT